The 8 T cell receptor beta chains in this list originate from one sample, sequenced in a study of shared clonotypes between healthy human individuals. Libraries were prepared by immunoSEQ multiplex PCR; TCRdb keeps only in-frame clonotypes and omits some of them. Here the sample spans hundreds of thousands of clones, roughly 80% being singletons. Sequenced: PBMCs. Receptor source: a woman aged 35 to 49 in good health. Some clones in this sample may be carry-over from other donors' samples.

CDR3 region: CAITAETSTDTQYF. The CDR3 DNA reads TGTGCCATCACCGCGGAGACTAGCACAGATACGCAGTATTTT. The rearrangement joins TRBV10-3 to TRBJ2-3; D is undetermined. Trimming stripped 7 bases from V and 0 bases from J, with 11 bases between. CDR1 and CDR2 from the germline V gene are ENHRY and SYGVKD. The CDR3 runs to 14 residues.

This clone was detected a few times. V gene TRBV6-1 combines with J gene TRBJ2-7, with D uncertain. Germline lookup yields CDR1 MNHNS and CDR2 SASEGT. V was trimmed by 3 bases and J by 0 bases, leaving 9 bases between them. This CDR3 contains 14 residues. The CDR3 nucleotides read TGTGCCAGCAGTGATTCCGGCCACTCCTACGAGCAGTACTTC. Protein product: CASSDSGHSYEQYF.

This chain connects TRBV6-1 to TRBJ2-7, with D perhaps TRBD2 (5 bases). The V end was cut by 11 bases, the J end by 3 bases, with 11 bases between. Germline V lookup: CDR1 MNHNS, CDR2 SASEGT. This CDR3 has 11 amino acids. CDR3 sequence: CACQEVYEQYF. The CDR3 nucleotides are TGTGCCTGCCAGGAGGTCTACGAGCAGTACTTC.

The chain recombines TRBV7-3 with TRBJ2-1; the match to TRBD1 covers 11 bases. Germline V gene data show CDR1 as SGHTA and CDR2 as FQGTGA. The CDR3 runs to 16 residues. Trimming cost V 4 bases and J 8 bases; bases outside gene matches: 10. CDR3 region: CASSSSPGQGVDEQFF. The CDR3 region has the DNA TGTGCCAGCAGCTCGTCCCCGGGACAGGGGGTCGATGAGCAGTTCTTC.

This clone has only one observation. The chain has TRBV9 and TRBJ2-5, with a weak D call TRBD2 (5 bases). CDR1 is SGDLS and CDR2 is YYNGEE in the germline V gene. CDR3 length: 14 amino acids. Trimming removed 3 bases from V and 2 bases from J, with 11 bases in between. The CDR3 DNA is TGTGCCAGCAGCGGACGGACTTCACAAGAGACCCAGTACTTC. Encoded protein: CASSGRTSQETQYF. The complete variable domain, with remaining parts taken from reference TRBV9 and TRBJ2-5, reads DSGVTQTPKHLITATGQRVTLRCSPRSGDLSVYWYQQSLDQGLQFLIQYYNGEERAKGNILERFSAQQFPDLHSELNLSSLELGDSALYFCASSGRTSQETQYFGPGTRLLVL.

As to this clone: This likely stems from a read error, as it lies one base from a far larger clone. This sequence joins TRBV27 and TRBJ2-7, with D possibly TRBD1 on 5 matching bases. Germline CDR1 reads MNHEY; CDR2 reads SMNVEV (reference sequence). V was trimmed by 5 bases and J by 4 bases, leaving 15 bases between them. CDR3 length equals 14 residues. The CDR3 sequence: CASSPTRTPYEQYF. The DNA for the CDR3 is TGTGCCAGCAGTCCCACTCGGACACCTTACGAGCAGTACTTC.

The chain uses TRBV4-3 and TRBJ2-7; 9 bases map to TRBD2. V lost 6 bases and J lost 4; bases outside the gene matches: 10. The length of the CDR3 is 15 residues. Per the germline V gene, CDR1 is LGHNA and CDR2 is YSLEER. CDR3 loop: CASSPLAGDKYEQYF. For the CDR3, the DNA is TGCGCCAGCAGTCCCTTAGCGGGAGATAAGTACGAGCAGTACTTC.

This chain links TRBV5-1 with TRBJ2-7; D remains ambiguous. This CDR3 contains 14 residues. The germline V and J ends were trimmed by 4 bases and 5 bases, with 16 bases remaining between them. The germline V gene has CDR1 SGHRS and CDR2 YFSETQ. In nucleotides, the CDR3 is TGCGCCAGCAGCGCCGGACGGCCAACCGACGAGCAGTACTTC. This gives the protein CASSAGRPTDEQYF.